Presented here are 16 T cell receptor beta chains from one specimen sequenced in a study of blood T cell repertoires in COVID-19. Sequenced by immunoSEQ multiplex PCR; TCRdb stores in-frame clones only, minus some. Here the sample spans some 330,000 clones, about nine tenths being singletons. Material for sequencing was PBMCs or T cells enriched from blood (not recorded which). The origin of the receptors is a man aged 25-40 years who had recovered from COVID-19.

The CDR3 loop is CASTTRQGRNIQYF. CDR3 DNA: TGTGCCAGCACCACTCGACAGGGAAGAAACATTCAGTACTTC. The V call is TRBV6-5, the J call TRBJ2-4; TRBD1 aligns across 7 bases. Looked up from germline, CDR1 is MNHEY and CDR2 is SVGAGI. Trimming cost V 7 bases and J 6 bases; bases outside gene matches: 9. The CDR3 has 14 amino acids.

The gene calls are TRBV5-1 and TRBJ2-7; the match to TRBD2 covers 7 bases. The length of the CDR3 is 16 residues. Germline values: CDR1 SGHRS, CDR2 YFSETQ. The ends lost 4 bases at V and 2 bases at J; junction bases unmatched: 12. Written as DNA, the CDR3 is TGCGCCAGCAGCCACACGGGGGGAACTACCCCCTACGAGCAGTACTTC. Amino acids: CASSHTGGTTPYEQYF.

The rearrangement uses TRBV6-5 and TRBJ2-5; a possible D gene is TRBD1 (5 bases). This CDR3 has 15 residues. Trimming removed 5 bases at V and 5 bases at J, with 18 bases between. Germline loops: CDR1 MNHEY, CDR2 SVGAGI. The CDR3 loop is CASSRGWSGPETQYF. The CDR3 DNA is TGTGCCAGCAGTAGGGGTTGGTCAGGGCCGGAGACCCAGTACTTC.

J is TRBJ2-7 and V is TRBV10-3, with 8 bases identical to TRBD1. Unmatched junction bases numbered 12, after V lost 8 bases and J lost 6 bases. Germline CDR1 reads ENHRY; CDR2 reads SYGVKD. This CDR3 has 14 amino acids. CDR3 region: CAIGQGSRLSEQYF. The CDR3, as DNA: TGTGCCATCGGACAGGGATCGAGGTTGTCCGAGCAGTACTTC.

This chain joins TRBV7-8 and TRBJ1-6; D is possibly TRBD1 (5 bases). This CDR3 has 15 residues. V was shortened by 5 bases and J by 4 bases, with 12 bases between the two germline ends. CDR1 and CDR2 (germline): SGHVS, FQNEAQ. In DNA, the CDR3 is TGTGCCAGCAGCCCGGAGGGGCCGTATAATTCACCCCTCCACTTT. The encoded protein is CASSPEGPYNSPLHF.

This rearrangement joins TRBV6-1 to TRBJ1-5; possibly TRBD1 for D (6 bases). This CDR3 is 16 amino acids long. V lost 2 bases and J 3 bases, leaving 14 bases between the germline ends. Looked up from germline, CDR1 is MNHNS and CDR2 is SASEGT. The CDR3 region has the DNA TGTGCCAGCAGTGAAAACTTTCAGGGGAACAATCAGCCCCAGCATTTT. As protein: CASSENFQGNNQPQHF.

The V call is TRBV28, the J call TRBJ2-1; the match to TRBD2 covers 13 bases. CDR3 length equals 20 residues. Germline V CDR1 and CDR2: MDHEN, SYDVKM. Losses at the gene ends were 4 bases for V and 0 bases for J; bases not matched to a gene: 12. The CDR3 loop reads CASSSSLGLAGLSSYNEQFF. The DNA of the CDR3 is TGTGCCAGCAGTTCTTCCCTGGGACTAGCGGGGTTGAGCTCCTACAATGAGCAGTTCTTC.

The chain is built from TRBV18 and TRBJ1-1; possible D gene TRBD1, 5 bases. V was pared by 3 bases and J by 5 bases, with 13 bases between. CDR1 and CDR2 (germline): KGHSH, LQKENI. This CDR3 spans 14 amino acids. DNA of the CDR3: TGTGCCAGCTCACCTGGGGCAGGGCCTACTGAAGCTTTCTTT. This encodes CASSPGAGPTEAFF.

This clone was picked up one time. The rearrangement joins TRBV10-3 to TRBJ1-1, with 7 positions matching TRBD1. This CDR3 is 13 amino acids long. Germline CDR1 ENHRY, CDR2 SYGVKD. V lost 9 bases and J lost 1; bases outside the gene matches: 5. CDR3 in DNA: TGTGCCATGACCGGGACAGCGAACACTGAAGCTTTCTTT. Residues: CAMTGTANTEAFF.

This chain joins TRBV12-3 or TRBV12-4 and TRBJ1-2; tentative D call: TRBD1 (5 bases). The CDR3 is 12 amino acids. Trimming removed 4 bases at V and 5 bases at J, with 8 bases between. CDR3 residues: CASSYQGYGYTF. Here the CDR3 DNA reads TGTGCCAGCAGTTACCAGGGATATGGCTACACCTTC.

The CDR3: CASSLRGTGSPLHF. CDR3 in DNA: TGTGCCAGCAGTTTACGGGGTACGGGTTCACCCCTCCACTTT. The J gene is TRBJ1-6, the V gene TRBV28, with D unclear. Trimming shortened V by 2 bases and J by 9 bases, and 11 bases separated the two germline ends. Germline-derived CDR1 and CDR2 are MDHEN and SYDVKM. There are 14 residues in the CDR3.

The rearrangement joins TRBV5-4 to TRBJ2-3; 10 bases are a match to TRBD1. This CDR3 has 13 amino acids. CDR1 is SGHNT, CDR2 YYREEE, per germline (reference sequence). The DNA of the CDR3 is TGTGAGCGACCGGGACAGGGGACAGATACGCAGTATTTT. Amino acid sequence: CERPGQGTDTQYF.

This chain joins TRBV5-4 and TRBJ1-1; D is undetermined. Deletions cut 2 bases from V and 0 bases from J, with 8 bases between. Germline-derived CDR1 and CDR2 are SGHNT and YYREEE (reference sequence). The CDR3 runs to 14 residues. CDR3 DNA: TGTGCCAGCAGCTTTAATTCTATGAACACTGAAGCTTTCTTT. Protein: CASSFNSMNTEAFF. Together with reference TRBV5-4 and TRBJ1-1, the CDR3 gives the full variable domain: ETGVTQSPTHLIKTRGQQVTLRCSSQSGHNTVSWYQQALGQGPQFIFQYYREEENGRGNFPPRFSGLQFPNYSSELNVNALELDDSALYLCASSFNSMNTEAFFGQGTRLTVV.

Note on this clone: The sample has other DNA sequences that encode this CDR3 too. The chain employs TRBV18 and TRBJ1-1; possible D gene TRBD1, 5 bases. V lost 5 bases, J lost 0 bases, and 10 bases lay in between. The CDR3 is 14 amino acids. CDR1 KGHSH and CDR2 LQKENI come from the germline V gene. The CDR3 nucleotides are TGTGCCAGCTCAAGGGGCGGCGTGAACACTGAAGCTTTCTTT. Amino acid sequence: CASSRGGVNTEAFF.

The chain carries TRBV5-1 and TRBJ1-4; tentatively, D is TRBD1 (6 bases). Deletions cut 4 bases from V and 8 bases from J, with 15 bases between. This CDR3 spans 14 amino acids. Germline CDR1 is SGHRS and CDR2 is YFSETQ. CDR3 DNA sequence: TGCGCCAGCAGCCAACAGGGCCTGAGGGAAAAACTGTTTTTT. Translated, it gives CASSQQGLREKLFF.

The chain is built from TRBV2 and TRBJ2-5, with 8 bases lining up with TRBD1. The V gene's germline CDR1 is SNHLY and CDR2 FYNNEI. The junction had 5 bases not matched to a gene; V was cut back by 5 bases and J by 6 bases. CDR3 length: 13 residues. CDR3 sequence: CASSQDREKTQYF. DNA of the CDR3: TGTGCCAGCAGTCAGGACAGGGAAAAGACCCAGTACTTC.